A single sample gave rise to the 16 T cell receptor beta chains below, sequenced in a study of monozygotic twins with inflammatory bowel disease. TCRdb re-called the 5' RACE reads; one entry per CDR3 protein, DNA not given. This listing includes some 170,000 distinct CDR3 sequences. Sequencing was performed on blood. The receptor source for this set is a human donor with ulcerative colitis or Crohn's disease, or a healthy co-twin of an affected twin (not recorded which).

This chain connects TRBV20-1 to TRBJ1-5; TCRdb lists TRBD1, though no DNA is available to test this call. CDR1 DFQATT and CDR2 SNEGSKA come from the germline V gene (reference sequence). The CDR3 spans 14 residues. CDR3: CSALTDYSNQPQHF.

J is TRBJ2-7 and V is TRBV7-6; TCRdb outputs TRBD1, but without DNA this stays unchecked. The CDR3 runs to 19 residues. The germline V gene encodes CDR1 SGHVS and CDR2 FNYEAQ. CDR3 loop: CASSLSTQQKRTGTYEQYF.

The J gene is TRBJ1-1, the V gene TRBV24-1; TCRdb calls TRBD1, which cannot be checked without DNA. CDR1 and CDR2 from the germline V gene are KGHDR and SFDVKD. CDR3 size: 14 residues. The CDR3: CATRSPGKNTEAFF.

The rearrangement joins TRBV5-1 to TRBJ1-1. The CDR3 contains 14 residues. CDR1 SGHRS and CDR2 YFSETQ come from the germline V gene. CDR3 amino acids: CASSPWGGNTEAFF.

V usage is TRBV7-3 and J usage is TRBJ2-3. This CDR3 contains 12 residues. Germline loops: CDR1 SGHTA, CDR2 FQGTGA. CDR3 residues: CASSLSRDTQYF. Full variable domain (remainder filled in from reference TRBV7-3 and TRBJ2-3): GAGVSQTPSNKVTEKGKYVELRCDPISGHTALYWYRQSLGQGPEFLIYFQGTGAADDSGLPNDRFFAVRPEGSVSTLKIQRTERGDSAVYLCASSLSRDTQYFGPGTRLTVL.

The chain links TRBV5-1 to TRBJ1-4; there is no DNA to check the TCRdb D call of TRBD1. The CDR3 contains 17 residues. Germline V gene sequence: CDR1 SGHRS, CDR2 YFSETQ. Here the CDR3 reads CASSLDRTGGLNEKLFF.

The chain has TRBV28 and TRBJ2-6. Germline V lookup: CDR1 MDHEN, CDR2 SYDVKM. The CDR3 sequence is 15 residues long. The CDR3 is CASSSRQPGANVLTF.

The rearrangement joins TRBV19 to TRBJ2-3. This CDR3 contains 14 residues. Germline V gives CDR1 LNHDA, CDR2 SQIVND (reference sequence). CDR3 region: CASSSGFIPDTQYF.

The rearrangement joins TRBV5-1 to TRBJ2-3; TCRdb selects TRBD1, and the lack of DNA leaves this call unchecked. Germline-derived CDR1 and CDR2 are SGHRS and YFSETQ. The CDR3 is made up of 15 amino acids. CDR3 sequence: CASSLDNRRTDTQYF.

The chain has TRBV27 and TRBJ2-2. The CDR3 spans 15 residues. Germline V gene lookup returns CDR1 MNHEY and CDR2 SMNVEV (reference sequence). The CDR3 spells CASSFRLGNTGELFF.

V usage is TRBV27 and J usage is TRBJ2-3; TCRdb picks TRBD1, but there is no DNA to check that call. Germline loops: CDR1 MNHEY, CDR2 SMNVEV (reference sequence). The CDR3 has 13 amino acids. The CDR3 sequence is CARGGRDPDTQYF.

This chain links TRBV19 with TRBJ2-2; TCRdb's D call of TRBD1 is untestable without DNA. The germline CDR1 and CDR2 sequences are LNHDA and SQIVND (reference sequence). CDR3 size: 14 residues. The CDR3 loop reads CASWGGANTGELFF. Filled out from reference TRBV19 and TRBJ2-2, the complete variable domain reads DGGITQSPKYLFRKEGQNVTLSCEQNLNHDAMYWYRQDPGQGLRLIYYSQIVNDFQKGDIAEGYSVSREKKESFPLTVTSAQKNPTAFYLCASWGGANTGELFFGEGSRLTVL.

The chain combines TRBV7-8 with TRBJ2-1; absent DNA, TCRdb's TRBD1 call cannot be checked. The CDR3 runs 16 residues. Germline CDR1 SGHVS, CDR2 FQNEAQ. The CDR3 reads CASSLGAGGNYNEQFF.

J is TRBJ2-2 and V is TRBV4-1; without DNA, the TCRdb call of TRBD1 cannot be checked. CDR1 MGHRA and CDR2 YSYEKL come from the germline V gene. CDR3 length: 19 amino acids. The CDR3 loop is CASSPRIIPGTDNTGELFF.

This rearrangement joins TRBV20-1 to TRBJ2-3; TCRdb designates TRBD1, a call that cannot be tested without DNA. The CDR3 runs to 13 residues. Germline assignment: CDR1 DFQATT and CDR2 SNEGSKA (reference sequence). The CDR3: CSARPDITDTQYF.

J is TRBJ2-1 and V is TRBV15. Looked up from germline, CDR1 is LNHNV and CDR2 is YYDKDF (reference sequence). This CDR3 region has 12 residues. CDR3: CATSRDLGEQFF.